The source of this TCR beta chain is a study of blood T cell repertoires in COVID-19. Study information: The United States, Italy and Spain were the sources of the acute and convalescent COVID-19 samples.

The germline V gene encodes CDR1 MNHNS and CDR2 SASEGT. The CDR3 runs to 16 residues. V was clipped by 3 bases and J by 1 base, with 15 bases between them. In the authors' methods: Amplification of reference gene primers provided the estimated nucleated cell counts. Sequenced by immunoSEQ multiplex PCR; TCRdb stores in-frame clones only, minus some. The V and J calls and clone size come from that table; D and trimming were worked out from the DNA. Of approximately 330,000 clones in the sample, roughly 88% were seen once. The sequenced sample was peripheral blood. This TCR was sampled from a woman between 45 and 60 years old with active or convalescent COVID-19. The V call is TRBV6-1, the J call TRBJ1-1; D perhaps matches TRBD1 (6 bases). CDR3 nucleotides: TGTGCCAGCAGTGACCCCAGGGGCCGGGCGAACACTGAAGCTTTCTTT. This translates into CASSDPRGRANTEAFF.